This TCR beta chain came from a study of molecular identifiers for immune sequencing clone quantification. The V gene end was trimmed by 2 bases and the J gene end by 3 bases; junction bases not matched to a gene: 8. Germline CDR1 MNHEY, CDR2 SVGEGT. CDR3 size: 16 residues. TCRdb ran MiXCR on the PCR reads and lists one entry per CDR3 protein. The table includes around 480,000 distinct CDR3 sequences, around 21% detected once. Sorting isolated naive CD8 T cells as CD8+CD4-CCR7+CD45RA+ events. The sequence was obtained from a human donor in good health. Some libraries in this study had Jurkat cell RNA spiked in. The chain uses TRBV6-2 or TRBV6-3 and TRBJ2-7, with 9 bases aligning to TRBD2. Material for sequencing was naive CD8+ T cells from blood, with Jurkat cell RNA spiked in. The subset was: FACS-sorted CD8+CD4-CCR7+CD45RA+ naive T cells. The CDR3 spells CASSYGEREVVYEQYF. As DNA, the CDR3 is TGTGCCAGCAGTTACGGGGAGCGGGAGGTCGTCTACGAGCAGTACTTC.